The 26 T cell receptor beta chains below were found in one sample sequenced in a study of blood T cell repertoires in COVID-19. Data came from immunoSEQ multiplex PCR; TCRdb stores just in-frame clones and leaves some out. The table shows more than 60,000 clones, with 87% occurring only once. Input material: peripheral blood. The source of these receptors is a man in his 60s with acute or convalescent COVID-19.

The chain recombines TRBV10-3 with TRBJ1-2; no clear D. V shed 6 bases and J shed 3 bases, with 17 bases lying between them. The germline CDR1 and CDR2 sequences are ENHRY and SYGVKD. The CDR3 is 15 residues long. DNA of the CDR3: TGTGCCATCAGCGAACCCCCACCAACACACTATGGCTACACCTTC. Its translation is CAISEPPPTHYGYTF.

This chain connects TRBV11-2 to TRBJ2-1; 12 bases match TRBD1. Trimming cost V 2 bases and J 7 bases; bases outside gene matches: 9. Germline V lookup: CDR1 SGHAT, CDR2 FQNNGV. This CDR3 comprises 17 residues. This CDR3 reads CASSLILGQGALNEQFF. The DNA of the CDR3 is TGTGCCAGCAGCTTAATCCTGGGACAGGGGGCTTTGAATGAGCAGTTCTTC.

This sequence joins TRBV6-5 and TRBJ1-6, with 7 bases fitting TRBD1. Germline V CDR1 and CDR2: MNHEY, SVGAGI. The CDR3 is 15 residues long. The V segment lost 5 bases and the J segment 5 bases; nucleotides outside the gene matches: 6. The chain's CDR3 is CASSRAGQDNSPLHF. The CDR3 nucleotides read TGTGCCAGCAGTCGAGCCGGACAGGATAATTCACCCCTCCACTTT.

The chain recombines TRBV7-3 with TRBJ2-2, with 9 bases matching TRBD2. V was pared by 5 bases and J by 7 bases, with 20 bases of the junction left unmatched. Germline V gene data show CDR1 as SGHTA and CDR2 as FQGTGA. The CDR3 totals 19 residues. The DNA of the CDR3 is TGTGCCAGCAGCCCCACTACTGGGCTAGCGGGAAACCCGAGCGGGGAGCTGTTTTTT. It translates to CASSPTTGLAGNPSGELFF. Filled out from reference TRBV7-3 and TRBJ2-2, the complete variable domain reads GAGVSQTPSNKVTEKGKYVELRCDPISGHTALYWYRQSLGQGPEFLIYFQGTGAADDSGLPNDRFFAVRPEGSVSTLKIQRTERGDSAVYLCASSPTTGLAGNPSGELFFGEGSRLTVL.

The V gene is TRBV7-3, the J gene TRBJ2-3, with D possibly TRBD2 on 7 matching bases. The germline V gene encodes CDR1 SGHTA and CDR2 FQGTGA. The germline V and J ends were trimmed by 4 bases and 0 bases, with 14 bases remaining between them. This CDR3 region has 16 residues. The CDR3 loop reads CASSSSAGASTDTQYF. The CDR3 DNA follows: TGTGCCAGCAGCTCGTCGGCGGGGGCTAGCACAGATACGCAGTATTTT.

Here the CDR3 reads CSASREPRSEQYF. Here the CDR3 DNA reads TGCAGTGCTAGTCGCGAACCCCGATCCGAGCAGTACTTC. The chain uses TRBV20-1 and TRBJ2-7; D gene uncertain. This CDR3 contains 13 residues. V was shortened by 3 bases and J by 6 bases, with 15 bases between the two germline ends. Germline V lookup: CDR1 DFQATT, CDR2 SNEGSKA (reference sequence).

The V and J genes are TRBV28 and TRBJ1-3; D possibly corresponds to TRBD1 (5 bases). Germline-derived CDR1 and CDR2 are MDHEN and SYDVKM. V was clipped by 6 bases and J by 0 bases, with 12 bases between them. CDR3 length: 15 amino acids. The CDR3 spells CASREQVNSGNTIYF. In DNA form, the CDR3 reads TGTGCCAGCAGGGAACAGGTTAACTCTGGAAACACCATATATTTT.

J is TRBJ1-2 and V is TRBV3-1 (or the pseudogene TRBV3-2); D is unclear. The length of the CDR3 is 16 residues. Trimming left V 2 bases short and J 6 bases short, with 19 bases between. The V gene's germline CDR1 is LGHDT and CDR2 YNNKEL (reference sequence). The CDR3 is CASSQHSREELDGYTF. Here the CDR3 DNA reads TGTGCCAGCAGCCAACATTCTCGGGAGGAGTTGGATGGCTACACCTTC.

The rearrangement links TRBV6-5 to TRBJ2-2; D gene uncertain. CDR3 length equals 12 residues. CDR1 and CDR2 (germline): MNHEY, SVGAGI. V dropped 4 bases and J dropped 8 bases, with 8 bases sitting between them. The CDR3 DNA sequence: TGTGCCAGCAGTTCCCCAGGTGGGGAGCTGTTTTTT. This gives the protein CASSSPGGELFF.

V gene TRBV2 combines with J gene TRBJ2-1, with D tentatively TRBD1 (5 bases). Per germline, CDR1 SNHLY and CDR2 FYNNEI. The V gene lost 4 bases and the J gene lost 0 bases, with 13 bases spanning the gap. There are 16 residues in the CDR3. CDR3 nucleotide sequence: TGTGCCAGCAGTGGACTTGACAGTTCCTCCTACAATGAGCAGTTCTTC. Protein: CASSGLDSSSYNEQFF.

The chain carries TRBV19 and TRBJ1-4; 11 bases fit TRBD1. Germline V gene data show CDR1 as LNHDA and CDR2 as SQIVND (reference sequence). V was clipped by 5 bases and J by 7 bases; unmatched bases: 6. The CDR3 is made up of 15 amino acids. This CDR3 reads CASSPGDRGSEKLFF. CDR3 sequence (DNA): TGTGCCAGTAGTCCCGGGGACAGGGGGAGTGAAAAACTGTTTTTT.

V usage is TRBV19 and J usage is TRBJ1-5, with D tentatively TRBD1 (5 bases). The CDR3 runs to 15 residues. CDR1 and CDR2 from the germline V gene are LNHDA and SQIVND (reference sequence). Trimming removed 2 bases from V and 7 bases from J, with 15 bases in between. Written as DNA, the CDR3 is TGTGCCAGTAGTATACAGGGAAATGGCGGCCAGCCCCAGCATTTT. Translating it yields CASSIQGNGGQPQHF.

The chain uses TRBV9 and TRBJ1-1, with D possibly TRBD1 on 5 matching bases. This CDR3 is 14 amino acids long. Germline V CDR1 and CDR2: SGDLS, YYNGEE. V lost 2 bases, J lost 0 bases, and 8 bases lay in between. This chain's CDR3 is CASSVTAMNTEAFF. CDR3 nucleotides: TGTGCCAGCAGCGTGACAGCTATGAACACTGAAGCTTTCTTT.

This chain joins TRBV25-1 and TRBJ2-3, with 8 bases fitting TRBD1. The CDR3 contains 16 residues. Trimming took 0 bases from V and 5 from J; bases not matched to a gene: 7. Germline V gene data show CDR1 as MGHDK and CDR2 as SYGVNS. The DNA for the CDR3 is TGTGCCAGCAGTGAATATCTCAGTGGACAGGGAGATACGCAGTATTTT. It specifies CASSEYLSGQGDTQYF. The full variable domain, completed using reference TRBV25-1 and TRBJ2-3, is EADIYQTPRYLVIGTGKKITLECSQTMGHDKMYWYQQDPGMELHLIHYSYGVNSTEKGDLSSESTVSRIRTEHFPLTLESARPSHTSQYLCASSEYLSGQGDTQYFGPGTRLTVL.

The rearrangement links TRBV28 to TRBJ1-1; D might be TRBD1 (5 bases). V gave up 5 bases and J gave up 0 bases, with 13 bases separating them. The germline V gene has CDR1 MDHEN and CDR2 SYDVKM. The CDR3 length is 15 residues. The CDR3 protein is CASSRRGGVNTEAFF. Written as DNA, the CDR3 is TGTGCCAGCAGTAGGCGGGGGGGGGTGAACACTGAAGCTTTCTTT.

The chain has TRBV4-1 and TRBJ1-1, with TRBD1 as a possible D gene (5 bases). The CDR3 covers 15 residues. Trimming pared 0 bases from V and 5 bases from J, leaving 13 bases between. Germline V lookup: CDR1 MGHRA, CDR2 YSYEKL. CDR3 sequence (DNA): TGCGCCAGCAGCCAAGATCTTAGGTCAGGGACTGAAGCTTTCTTT. This gives the protein CASSQDLRSGTEAFF.

The V call is TRBV3-1 (or the pseudogene TRBV3-2), the J call TRBJ2-2; no firm D call. The V gene lost 1 base and the J gene lost 1 base, with 4 bases spanning the gap. CDR3 length equals 14 residues. CDR1 and CDR2 from the germline V gene are LGHDT and YNNKEL (reference sequence). CDR3 nucleotides: TGTGCCAGCAGCCAAGCCGGGAACACCGGGGAGCTGTTTTTT. It yields the protein CASSQAGNTGELFF.

The J gene is TRBJ1-1, the V gene TRBV6-2 or TRBV6-3; 7 bases align to TRBD1. V lost 4 bases, J lost 6 bases, and 8 bases stayed unmatched. Germline lookup yields CDR1 MNHEY and CDR2 SVGEGT. The CDR3 has 14 residues. Here the CDR3 DNA reads TGTGCCAGCAGTTTACGAAGGGGGCTTGCTGAAGCTTTCTTT. It codes for CASSLRRGLAEAFF.

V usage is TRBV4-2 and J usage is TRBJ1-4, with D unresolved. With 0 bases removed from V and 1 base from J, the gap between germline ends came to 6 bases. Germline CDR1 reads LGHNA; CDR2 reads YNFKEQ. This CDR3 contains 15 residues. This CDR3 reads CASSQESRTNEKLFF. As DNA, the CDR3 is TGTGCCAGCAGCCAAGAGTCGAGAACTAATGAAAAACTGTTTTTT.

V gene TRBV9 combines with J gene TRBJ1-1, with TRBD1 as a possible D gene (6 bases). Trimming removed 1 base at V and 3 bases at J, with 13 bases between. This CDR3 contains 15 residues. The germline V gene has CDR1 SGDLS and CDR2 YYNGEE. CDR3 in DNA: TGTGCCAGCAGCGTAAATCAGGGGTCGTACACTGAAGCTTTCTTT. Translation: CASSVNQGSYTEAFF.

This clone showed up just a few times. This chain links TRBV10-1 with TRBJ2-5; 14 bases match TRBD2. Germline CDR1 and CDR2: WNHNN and SYGVQD (reference sequence). The CDR3 sequence is 15 residues long. V shed 4 bases and J 4 bases; nucleotides not matched to a gene: 2. The CDR3 bases are TGCGCCAGCAGTGGGGGACTAGCGGGGGTAGAGACCCAGTACTTC. Translation: CASSGGLAGVETQYF.

The rearrangement joins TRBV9 to TRBJ1-6, with 8 nucleotides matching TRBD1. This CDR3 contains 13 residues. From germline, CDR1 is SGDLS and CDR2 YYNGEE. J gave up 10 bases and V 1 base, and 1 base lay outside the gene matches. In nucleotides, the CDR3 is TGTGCCAGCAGCGTACCAGGGGGCTCACCCCTCCACTTT. Amino acids: CASSVPGGSPLHF.

The rearrangement joins TRBV20-1 to TRBJ1-1; 9 bases agree with TRBD1. This CDR3 spans 14 amino acids. With 3 bases clipped from V and 9 bases from J, the junction kept 11 bases outside the gene matches. CDR1 is DFQATT and CDR2 is SNEGSKA in the germline V gene (reference sequence). In DNA form, the CDR3 reads TGCAGTGCTAGTAGCTGGGACAGGGAATCTCAAGCTTTCTTT. This codes for CSASSWDRESQAFF.

This rearrangement joins TRBV10-3 to TRBJ1-2, with TRBD1 identical over 8 bases. This CDR3 region has 12 residues. V gave up 11 bases and J gave up 3 bases; unmatched junction bases: 5. The germline gives CDR1 ENHRY, CDR2 SYGVKD. CDR3: CAVGQGDYGYTF. CDR3 coding DNA: TGTGCCGTTGGACAGGGAGACTATGGCTACACCTTC.

The V gene is TRBV7-8, the J gene TRBJ2-5, with TRBD2 matching 12 bases. The junction had 9 bases not matched to a gene; V was cut back by 5 bases and J by 5 bases. Germline V CDR1 and CDR2: SGHVS, FQNEAQ. The CDR3 covers 16 residues. CDR3: CASSRGLAGGWETQYF. The CDR3 bases are TGTGCCAGCAGCCGAGGCCTAGCGGGGGGGTGGGAGACCCAGTACTTC.

In its sample, this clone was seen a few times. V gene TRBV10-3 combines with J gene TRBJ1-2; D is ambiguous. The CDR3 extends over 16 amino acids. Between the trimmed V and J ends, which lost 2 bases and 6 bases, there was a span of 19 bases. CDR1 ENHRY and CDR2 SYGVKD come from the germline V gene. The CDR3 nucleotides are TGTGCCATCAGTGAGCCCCAGGATCCGGGGATCGATGGCTACACCTTC. Its translation is CAISEPQDPGIDGYTF.